This entry is about one T cell receptor beta chain. Which antigen it targets is not known. No much larger clonotype is one base removed from it; base qualities were not supplied. The sample carries other DNA sequences with the same CDR3. The data stem from a study of blood T cell repertoires in COVID-19 (dated by TCRdb to between 2020 and 2021). For the wider study: Collaborator samples came from the United States, Italy and Spain and covered acute and convalescent phases of COVID-19. The prospective study material was composed of cDNA or gDNA derived from T cells, B-cell-depleted T cells, or PBMCs. The dataset comprised deeply sampled blood TCRbeta repertoires from subjects exposed to, actively infected with, or recovered from COVID-19. The repertoires were made available in a free public database intended to serve as a resource for research on the immune response to SARS-CoV-2. The samples were drawn from two sources: the first 160 participants of the ongoing ImmuneRACE study, and 1,254 subjects contributed by 6 global collaborators. Sample metadata almost always included a de-identified subject ID, COVID-19 status, age in years and sex. HLA class I and class II types, where available, came from metadata supplied by the sample provider rather than from assay-based typing.

Each collaborating institution followed its own protocols to collect whole blood in K2EDTA tubes. For TCRbeta analysis, collaborators shipped samples as frozen whole blood, isolated PBMCs, or DNA extracted from either of those sample types. TCRbeta CDR3 regions were amplified from genomic DNA by means of the immunoSEQ Assay, a bias-controlled multiplex PCR. Under the source paper's analysis protocol: The number of nucleated cells in each sample was estimated by amplification of reference gene primers within the assay. Sequence reads were collapsed and filtered to measure the absolute abundance of every unique TCRbeta CDR3 rearrangement. For each sample, productive Simpson clonality was calculated as the square root of Simpson's diversity index across productive rearrangements. This immuneACCESS table, as held by TCRdb, lists in-frame sequences with V and J called but not all clones. Of the missing ones, under half trace to an unresolved V gene in checked studies; the others have no known cause. For V, J and clone size, that table is used; D and trimming come from the DNA. In this sample the table shows under 300,000 clones, 86% of which occur a single time. Approximately 3% of the sample rests with the top ten.

The CDR3 numbers 14 residues from cysteine through phenylalanine. The read is trimmed to its CDR3 DNA, 42 bases read in frame from base 1. Trimmed from V: 6 bases; trimmed from J: 2 bases; junction bases lacking a gene match: 4. The germline V gene provides CDR1 KGHSH and CDR2 LQKENI. Here is what the overall study found, with its caveats: How much clinical and demographic metadata was included differed by source and by participant, and the metadata was provided uncurated.

The rearrangement combines TRBV18 with TRBJ1-5; TRBD1 lines up with 7 middle nucleotides. What was sequenced was peripheral blood. The TCR sequence derives from a woman younger than 45 with active or convalescent COVID-19. CDR3 reads: CASSPGTGNQPQHF. The nucleotides read TGTGCCAGCTCCCCCGGGACAGGCAATCAGCCCCAGCATTTT.